The rows below give T cell receptor beta chains drawn from one sample of a study of blood T cell repertoires in COVID-19. Sequenced by immunoSEQ multiplex PCR; TCRdb stores in-frame clones only, minus some. This table has about 220,000 clones, about 80% appearing once. Material: peripheral blood. The receptors stem from a woman between 25 and 40 years old who had recovered from COVID-19. CDR3s include the opening cysteine and the closing phenylalanine or tryptophan. A D gene is named only where the DNA matches it firmly. Some rows mark clone size as missing; the rest say once, few, many or name a class of expanded clone.

D gene	clone size	V gene	J gene	CDR3 protein	CDR3 DNA
.	.	TRBV7-2	TRBJ1-3	CASSVSSGNTIYF	TGTGCCAGCAGCGTATCTTCTGGAAACACCATATATTTT
.	.	TRBV13	TRBJ2-5	CASSLRGGQQETQYF	TGTGCCAGCAGCTTACGGGGAGGCCAACAAGAGACCCAGTACTTC
.	.	TRBV24-1	TRBJ1-1	CAAAAANTEAFF	TGTGCCGCCGCCGCGGCGAACACTGAAGCTTTCTTT
.	.	TRBV10-1	TRBJ2-3	CASSKRSTDTQYF	TGCGCCAGCAGTAAGCGGAGCACAGATACGCAGTATTTT
TRBD1	.	TRBV7-9	TRBJ2-1	CASSSRGQVGNEQFF	TGTGCCAGCAGCTCCCGAGGACAGGTAGGGAATGAGCAGTTCTTC
TRBD1	.	TRBV5-1	TRBJ2-7	CASSLEETGGYEQYF	TGCGCCAGCAGCTTGGAGGAGACAGGGGGCTACGAGCAGTACTTC
TRBD2	.	TRBV5-1	TRBJ2-3	CASSPWTSGSSADTQYF	TGCGCCAGCAGCCCTTGGACTAGCGGGAGCTCAGCAGATACGCAGTATTTT
TRBD1	.	TRBV30	TRBJ2-3	CAWSGTGPTDTQYF	TGTGCCTGGAGTGGGACAGGCCCCACAGATACGCAGTATTTT
.	.	TRBV11-2	TRBJ2-3	CASSPEVLFTDTQYF	TGTGCCAGCAGCCCCGAGGTGCTTTTCACAGATACGCAGTATTTT
TRBD2	.	TRBV7-3	TRBJ2-1	CASSPGLASYNEQFF	TGTGCCAGCAGCCCTGGACTAGCCTCCTACAATGAGCAGTTCTTC
TRBD2	.	TRBV13	TRBJ2-7	CASSPQPGLAGNYEQYF	TGTGCCAGCAGCCCACAACCCGGACTAGCGGGGAACTACGAGCAGTACTTC
.	.	TRBV10-3	TRBJ2-5	CAISESGLEETQYF	TGTGCCATCAGTGAGTCGGGACTGGAGGAGACCCAGTACTTC
TRBD1	.	TRBV11-1	TRBJ1-1	CASSSTGRRNTEAFF	TGTGCCAGCAGCTCGACAGGGCGGAGGAACACTGAAGCTTTCTTT
TRBD1	.	TRBV18	TRBJ1-5	CASSRGERNQPQHF	TGTGCCAGCTCCAGGGGGGAGAGGAATCAGCCCCAGCATTTT
TRBD2	.	TRBV6-4	TRBJ2-3	CASSEGGSESTDTQYF	TGTGCCAGCAGTGAAGGCGGGAGCGAGAGCACAGATACGCAGTATTTT
.	.	TRBV30	TRBJ1-5	CAWTHGDQPQHF	TGTGCCTGGACCCACGGGGATCAGCCCCAGCATTTT
TRBD2	many	TRBV10-1	TRBJ2-1	CASRASGIDEQFF	TGCGCCAGCCGGGCTAGCGGAATCGATGAGCAGTTCTTC
TRBD1	once	TRBV5-1	TRBJ2-1	CASSKGQGSNEQFF	TGCGCCAGCAGCAAGGGACAGGGTAGCAATGAGCAGTTCTTC
.	.	TRBV30	TRBJ2-1	CAWSGPRARSYNEQFF	TGTGCCTGGAGTGGCCCGCGGGCACGCTCCTACAATGAGCAGTTCTTC